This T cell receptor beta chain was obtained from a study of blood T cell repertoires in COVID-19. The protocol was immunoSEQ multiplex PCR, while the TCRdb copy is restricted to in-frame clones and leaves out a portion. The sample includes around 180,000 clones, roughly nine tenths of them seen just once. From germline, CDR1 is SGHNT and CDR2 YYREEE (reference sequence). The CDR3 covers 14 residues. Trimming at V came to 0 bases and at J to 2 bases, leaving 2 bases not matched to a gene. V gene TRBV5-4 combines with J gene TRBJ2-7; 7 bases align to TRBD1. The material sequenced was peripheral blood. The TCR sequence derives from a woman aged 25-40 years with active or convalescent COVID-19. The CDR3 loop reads CASSLGQGAYEQYF. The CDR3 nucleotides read TGTGCCAGCAGCTTGGGACAGGGAGCCTACGAGCAGTACTTC.